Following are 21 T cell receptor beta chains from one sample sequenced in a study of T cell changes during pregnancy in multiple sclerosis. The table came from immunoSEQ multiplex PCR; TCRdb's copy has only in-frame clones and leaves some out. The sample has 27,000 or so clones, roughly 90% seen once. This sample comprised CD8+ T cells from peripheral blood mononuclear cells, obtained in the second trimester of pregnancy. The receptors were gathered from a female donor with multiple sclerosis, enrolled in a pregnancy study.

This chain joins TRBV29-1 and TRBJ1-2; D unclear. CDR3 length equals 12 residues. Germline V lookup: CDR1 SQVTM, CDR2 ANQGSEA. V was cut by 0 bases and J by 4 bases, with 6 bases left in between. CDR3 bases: TGCAGCGTTGAAGATCAATCCTATGGCTACACCTTC. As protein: CSVEDQSYGYTF. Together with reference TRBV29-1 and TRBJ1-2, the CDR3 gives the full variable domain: SAVISQKPSRDICQRGTSLTIQCQVDSQVTMMFWYRQQPGQSLTLIATANQGSEATYESGFVIDKFPISRPNLTFSTLTVSNMSPEDSSIYLCSVEDQSYGYTFGSGTRLTVV.

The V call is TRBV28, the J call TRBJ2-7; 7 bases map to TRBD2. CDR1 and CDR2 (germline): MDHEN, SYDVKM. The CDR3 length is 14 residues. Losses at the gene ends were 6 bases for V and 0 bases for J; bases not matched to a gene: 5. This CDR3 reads CASSLRGDSYEQYF. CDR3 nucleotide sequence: TGTGCCAGCAGCCTTCGGGGGGACTCCTACGAGCAGTACTTC.

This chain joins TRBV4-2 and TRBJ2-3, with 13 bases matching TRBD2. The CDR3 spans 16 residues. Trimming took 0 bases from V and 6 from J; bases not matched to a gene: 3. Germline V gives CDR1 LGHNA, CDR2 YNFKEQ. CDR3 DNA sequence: TGTGCCAGCAGCCAAGAAACTAGCGGGGGGGCCGATACGCAGTATTTT. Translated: CASSQETSGGADTQYF.

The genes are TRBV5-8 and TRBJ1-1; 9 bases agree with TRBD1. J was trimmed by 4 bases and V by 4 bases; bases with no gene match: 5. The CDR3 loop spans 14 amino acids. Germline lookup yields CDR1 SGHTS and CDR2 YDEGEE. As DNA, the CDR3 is TGTGCCAGCAGCCTGGACAGGGGAGGCACTGAAGCTTTCTTT. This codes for CASSLDRGGTEAFF.

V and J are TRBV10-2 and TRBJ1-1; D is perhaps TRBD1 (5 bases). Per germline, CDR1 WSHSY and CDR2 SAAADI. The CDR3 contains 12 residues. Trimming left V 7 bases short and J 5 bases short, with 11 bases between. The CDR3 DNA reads TGCGCCAGCAATGACGCAGGGACTGAAGCTTTCTTT. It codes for CASNDAGTEAFF.

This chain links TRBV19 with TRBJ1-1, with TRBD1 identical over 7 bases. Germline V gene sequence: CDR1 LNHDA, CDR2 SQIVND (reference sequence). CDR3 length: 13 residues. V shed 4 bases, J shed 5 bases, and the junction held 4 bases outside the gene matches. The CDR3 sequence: CASSTTGDTEAFF. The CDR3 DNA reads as TGTGCCAGTAGTACTACAGGGGATACTGAAGCTTTCTTT.

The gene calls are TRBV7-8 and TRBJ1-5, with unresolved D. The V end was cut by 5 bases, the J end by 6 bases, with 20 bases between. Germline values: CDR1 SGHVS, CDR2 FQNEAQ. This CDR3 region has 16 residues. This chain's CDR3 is CASSPLGKVGGQPQHF. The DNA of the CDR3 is TGTGCCAGCAGCCCCTTAGGAAAGGTCGGAGGTCAGCCCCAGCATTTT.

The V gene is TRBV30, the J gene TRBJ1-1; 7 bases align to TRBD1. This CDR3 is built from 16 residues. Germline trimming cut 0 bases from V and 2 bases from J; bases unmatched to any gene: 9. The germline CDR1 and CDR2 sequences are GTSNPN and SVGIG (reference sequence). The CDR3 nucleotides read TGTGCCTGGAGTGTACTTTCTAGGACAGGCAACACTGAAGCTTTCTTT. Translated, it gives CAWSVLSRTGNTEAFF.

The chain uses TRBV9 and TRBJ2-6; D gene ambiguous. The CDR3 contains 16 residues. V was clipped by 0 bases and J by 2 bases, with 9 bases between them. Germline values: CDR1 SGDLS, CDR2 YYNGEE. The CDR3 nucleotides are TGTGCCAGCAGCGTAGATCGGAGAACTGGGGCCAACGTCCTGACTTTC. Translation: CASSVDRRTGANVLTF.

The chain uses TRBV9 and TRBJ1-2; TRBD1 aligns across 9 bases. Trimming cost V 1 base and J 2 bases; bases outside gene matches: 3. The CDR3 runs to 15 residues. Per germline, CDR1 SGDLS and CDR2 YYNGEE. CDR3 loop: CASSVWTGANYGYTF. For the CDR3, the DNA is TGTGCCAGCAGCGTATGGACAGGGGCGAACTATGGCTACACCTTC.

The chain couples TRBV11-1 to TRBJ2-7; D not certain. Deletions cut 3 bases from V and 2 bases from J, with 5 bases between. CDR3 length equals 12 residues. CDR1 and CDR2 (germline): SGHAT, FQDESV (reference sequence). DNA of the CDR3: TGTGCCAGCAGCTTTACTCCCTACGAGCAGTACTTC. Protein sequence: CASSFTPYEQYF.

The CDR3 here is CAISESKEGPNEKLFF. CDR3 in DNA: TGTGCCATCAGTGAGTCGAAGGAGGGTCCCAATGAAAAACTGTTTTTT. The V and J genes are TRBV10-3 and TRBJ1-4; D ambiguous. V was trimmed by 0 bases and J by 5 bases, leaving 13 bases between them. The CDR3 has 16 amino acids. Germline V CDR1 and CDR2: ENHRY, SYGVKD.

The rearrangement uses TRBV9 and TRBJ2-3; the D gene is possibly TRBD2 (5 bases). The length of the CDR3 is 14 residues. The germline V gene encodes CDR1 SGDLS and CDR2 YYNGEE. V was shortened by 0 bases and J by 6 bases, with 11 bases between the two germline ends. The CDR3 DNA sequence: TGTGCCAGCAGCGTAGGGGCGGGTCTGGATACGCAGTATTTT. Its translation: CASSVGAGLDTQYF.

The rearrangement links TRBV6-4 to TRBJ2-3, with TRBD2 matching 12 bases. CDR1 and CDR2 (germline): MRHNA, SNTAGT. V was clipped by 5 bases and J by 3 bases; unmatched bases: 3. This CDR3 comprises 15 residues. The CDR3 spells CASSLAGGTTDTQYF. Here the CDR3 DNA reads TGTGCCAGCAGTCTAGCGGGGGGGACGACAGATACGCAGTATTTT.

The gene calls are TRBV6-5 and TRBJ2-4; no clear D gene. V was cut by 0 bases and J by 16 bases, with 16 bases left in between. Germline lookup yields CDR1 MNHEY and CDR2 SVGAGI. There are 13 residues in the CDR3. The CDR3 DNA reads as TGTGCCAGCAGTTACTCACGACTTACTATTCTTTACTTC. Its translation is CASSYSRLTILYF.

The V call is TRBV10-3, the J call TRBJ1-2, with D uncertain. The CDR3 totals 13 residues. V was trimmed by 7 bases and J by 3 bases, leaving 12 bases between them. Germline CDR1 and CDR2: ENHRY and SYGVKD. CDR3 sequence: CAIKHSGDYGYTF. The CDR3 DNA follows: TGTGCCATCAAGCATTCGGGTGACTATGGCTACACCTTC.

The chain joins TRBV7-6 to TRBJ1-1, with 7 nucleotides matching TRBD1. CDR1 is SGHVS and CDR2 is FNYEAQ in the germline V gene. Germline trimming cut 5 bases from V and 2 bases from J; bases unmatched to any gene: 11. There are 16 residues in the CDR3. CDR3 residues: CASSLTPGQINTEAFF. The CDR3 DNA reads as TGTGCCAGCAGCCTCACCCCGGGACAGATAAACACTGAAGCTTTCTTT.

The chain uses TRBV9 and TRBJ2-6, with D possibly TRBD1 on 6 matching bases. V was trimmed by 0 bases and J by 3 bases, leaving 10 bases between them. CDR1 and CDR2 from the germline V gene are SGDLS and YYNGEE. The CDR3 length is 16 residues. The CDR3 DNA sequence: TGTGCCAGCAGCGTAGACAGGGTTTATGGGGCCAACGTCCTGACTTTC. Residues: CASSVDRVYGANVLTF. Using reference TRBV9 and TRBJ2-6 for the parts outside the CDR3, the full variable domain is DSGVTQTPKHLITATGQRVTLRCSPRSGDLSVYWYQQSLDQGLQFLIQYYNGEERAKGNILERFSAQQFPDLHSELNLSSLELGDSALYFCASSVDRVYGANVLTFGAGSRLTVL.

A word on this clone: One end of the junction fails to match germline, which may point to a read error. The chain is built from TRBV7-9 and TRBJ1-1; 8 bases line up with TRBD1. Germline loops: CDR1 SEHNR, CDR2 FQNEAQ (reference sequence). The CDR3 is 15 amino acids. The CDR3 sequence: CASSQYRGRNTEAFF. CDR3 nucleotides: TGCGCCAGCAGCCAGTACAGGGGGAGGAACACTGAAGCTTTCTTT. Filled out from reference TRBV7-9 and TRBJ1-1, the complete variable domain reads DTGVSQNPRHKITKRGQNVTFRCDPISEHNRLYWYRQTLGQGPEFLTYFQNEAQLEKSRLLSDRFSAERPKGSFSTLEIQRTEQGDSAMYLCASSQYRGRNTEAFFGQGTRLTVV.

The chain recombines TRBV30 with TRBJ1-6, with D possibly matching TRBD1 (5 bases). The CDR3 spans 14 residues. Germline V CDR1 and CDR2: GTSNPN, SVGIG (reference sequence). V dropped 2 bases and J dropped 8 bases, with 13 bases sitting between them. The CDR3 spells CAWSWGVFDSPLHF. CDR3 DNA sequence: TGTGCCTGGAGTTGGGGGGTCTTCGATTCACCCCTCCACTTT.

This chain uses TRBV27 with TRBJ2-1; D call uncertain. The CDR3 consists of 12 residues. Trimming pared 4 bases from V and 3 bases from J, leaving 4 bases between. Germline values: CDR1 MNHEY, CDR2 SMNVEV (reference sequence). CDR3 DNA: TGTGCCAGCAGTTCACACTACAATGAGCAGTTCTTC. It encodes CASSSHYNEQFF.